This is a list of T cell receptor beta chains from one sample in a study of CD8+ T cells in alopecia areata. The method was immunoSEQ multiplex PCR; TCRdb's version includes in-frame clones alone and lacks a portion of them. The sample shows about 180,000 clones, approximately 53% of them seen only once. This specimen consisted of CD8+ T cells sorted from blood, obtained at week 24, from a patient treated with tofacitinib. The receptors here all came from a human donor with alopecia areata. CDR3s include the opening cysteine and the closing phenylalanine or tryptophan. The D gene is left open where the match is weak.

len: 13
d_gene: -
v_gene: TRBV19
CDR3aa: CASSYPMNTEAFF

len: 12
d_gene: -
v_gene: TRBV25-1
CDR3aa: CASSRDKGGYTF

len: 15
d_gene: TRBD1
v_gene: TRBV11-2
CDR3aa: CASSLGTGVPYEQYF

len: 13
d_gene: -
v_gene: TRBV6-5
CDR3aa: CASTRGGSGELFF

len: 15
d_gene: -
v_gene: TRBV9
CDR3aa: CASSVDPSSGNTIYF

len: 16
d_gene: -
v_gene: TRBV9
CDR3aa: CASSPGAISGANVLTF

len: 14
d_gene: -
v_gene: TRBV29-1
CDR3aa: CSFDKLGSYNEQFF

len: 12
d_gene: -
v_gene: TRBV7-9
CDR3aa: CASSRSVLEQFF

len: 14
d_gene: -
v_gene: TRBV5-1
CDR3aa: CASSLEKGQETQYF

len: 13
d_gene: -
v_gene: TRBV5-1
CDR3aa: CASREGPTYEQYF